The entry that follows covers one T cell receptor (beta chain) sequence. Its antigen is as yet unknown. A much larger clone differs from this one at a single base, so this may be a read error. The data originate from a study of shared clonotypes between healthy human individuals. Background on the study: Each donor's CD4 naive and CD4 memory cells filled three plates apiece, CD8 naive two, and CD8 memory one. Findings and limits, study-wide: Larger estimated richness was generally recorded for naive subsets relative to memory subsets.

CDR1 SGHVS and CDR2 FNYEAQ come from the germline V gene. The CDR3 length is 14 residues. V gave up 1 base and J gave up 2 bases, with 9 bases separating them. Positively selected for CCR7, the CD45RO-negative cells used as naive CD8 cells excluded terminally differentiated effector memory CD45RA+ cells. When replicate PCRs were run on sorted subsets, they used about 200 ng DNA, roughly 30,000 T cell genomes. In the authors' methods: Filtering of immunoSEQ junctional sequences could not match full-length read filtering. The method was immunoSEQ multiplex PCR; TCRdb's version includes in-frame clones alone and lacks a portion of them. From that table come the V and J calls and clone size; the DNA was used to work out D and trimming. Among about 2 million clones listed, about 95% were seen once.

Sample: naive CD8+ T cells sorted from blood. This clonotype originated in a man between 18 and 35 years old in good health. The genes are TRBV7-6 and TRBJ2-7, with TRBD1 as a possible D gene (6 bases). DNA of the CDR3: TGTGCCAGCAGCTTAGTTACAGGGACCTACGAGCAGTACTTC. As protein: CASSLVTGTYEQYF.